This TCR beta chain was sequenced for a study of response to subunit inactivated influenza vaccine. Study results and limitations: It was the authors' suggestion that each seasonal influenza vaccination recruits few new T cells.

A single record per CDR3 protein comes from TCRdb applying MiXCR to the RT-PCR reads. Seen here are about 520,000 distinct CDR3 sequences, about 25% observed once, and the top ten hold 1.9%. This clonotype showed up just once. Its specificity is not known. The V gene's germline CDR1 is SGDLS and CDR2 YYNGEE. This CDR3 contains 15 residues. Trimming removed 0 bases from V and 7 bases from J, with 17 bases in between. Sequencing used CD4+ T cells sorted from PBMCs, obtained 4 to 6 days after vaccination. This receptor was obtained from a man aged 45-60 years who received an inactivated influenza vaccine. The V gene is TRBV9, the J gene TRBJ2-7; perhaps TRBD2 as D (5 bases). The CDR3 nucleotides are TGTGCCAGCAGCGTAGCCGGGAACCCCCCGTCTGAGCAGTACTTC. It encodes CASSVAGNPPSEQYF. The full variable domain, with the rest looked up from reference TRBV9 and TRBJ2-7, is DSGVTQTPKHLITATGQRVTLRCSPRSGDLSVYWYQQSLDQGLQFLIQYYNGEERAKGNILERFSAQQFPDLHSELNLSSLELGDSALYFCASSVAGNPPSEQYFGPGTRLTVT.